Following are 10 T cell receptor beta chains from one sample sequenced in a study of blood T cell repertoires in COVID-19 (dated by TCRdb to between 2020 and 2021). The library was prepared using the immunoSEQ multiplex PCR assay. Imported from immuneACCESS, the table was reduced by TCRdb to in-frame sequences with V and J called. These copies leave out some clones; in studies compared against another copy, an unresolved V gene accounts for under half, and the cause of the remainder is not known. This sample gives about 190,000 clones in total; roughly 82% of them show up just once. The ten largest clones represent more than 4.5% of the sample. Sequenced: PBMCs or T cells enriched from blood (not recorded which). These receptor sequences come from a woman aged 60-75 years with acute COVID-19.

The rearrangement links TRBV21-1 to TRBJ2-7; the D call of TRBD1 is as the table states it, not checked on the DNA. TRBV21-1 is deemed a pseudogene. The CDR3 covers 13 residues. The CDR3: CASRVQGVHEQYV. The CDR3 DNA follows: TGTGCCAGCAGGGTACAGGGGGTCCACGAGCAGTACGTC.

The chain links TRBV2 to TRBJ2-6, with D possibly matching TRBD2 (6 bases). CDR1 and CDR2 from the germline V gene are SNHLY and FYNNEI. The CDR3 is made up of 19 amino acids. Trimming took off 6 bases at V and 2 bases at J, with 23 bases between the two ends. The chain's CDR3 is CASSVGLYAVLAGANVLTF. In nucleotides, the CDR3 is TGTGCCAGCAGCGTGGGACTGTATGCTGTTCTCGCTGGGGCCAACGTCCTGACTTTC.

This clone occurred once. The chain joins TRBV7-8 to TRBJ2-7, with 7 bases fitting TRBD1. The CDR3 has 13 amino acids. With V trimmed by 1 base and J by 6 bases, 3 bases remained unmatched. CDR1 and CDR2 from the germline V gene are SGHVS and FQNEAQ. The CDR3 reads CASSLGGGSEQYV. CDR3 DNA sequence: TGTGCCAGCAGCTTAGGAGGGGGCTCCGAGCAGTACGTC.

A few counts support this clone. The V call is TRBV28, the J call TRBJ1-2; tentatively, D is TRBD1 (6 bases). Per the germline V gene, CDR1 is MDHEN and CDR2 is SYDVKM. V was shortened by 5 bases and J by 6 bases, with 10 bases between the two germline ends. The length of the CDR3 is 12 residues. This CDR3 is CASSTGKDGYTF. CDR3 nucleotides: TGTGCCAGCAGTACAGGGAAGGATGGCTACACCTTC.

The CDR3 spells CASSKRKRVQLNTGELFF. DNA for the CDR3: TGTGCCAGCAGCAAAAGGAAGAGGGTACAGTTGAACACCGGGGAGCTGTTTTTT. This rearrangement joins TRBV21-1 to TRBJ2-2; TRBD2, as called in the table, went unchecked against the DNA. TRBV21-1 is marked as a pseudogene. The CDR3 is made up of 18 amino acids.

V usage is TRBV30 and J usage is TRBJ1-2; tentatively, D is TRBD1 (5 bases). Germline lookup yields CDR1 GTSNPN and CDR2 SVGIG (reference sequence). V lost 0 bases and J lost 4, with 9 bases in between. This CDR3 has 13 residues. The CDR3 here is CAWSVLGAYGYTF. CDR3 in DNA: TGTGCCTGGAGTGTATTAGGGGCCTATGGCTACACCTTC.

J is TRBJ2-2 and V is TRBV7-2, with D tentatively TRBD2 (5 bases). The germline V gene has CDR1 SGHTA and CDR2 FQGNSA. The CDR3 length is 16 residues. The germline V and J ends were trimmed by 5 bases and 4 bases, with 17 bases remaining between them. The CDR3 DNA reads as TGTGCCAGCAGCCCAACCCAGGTGGGAGCCACCGGGGAGCTGTTTTTT. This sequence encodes CASSPTQVGATGELFF.

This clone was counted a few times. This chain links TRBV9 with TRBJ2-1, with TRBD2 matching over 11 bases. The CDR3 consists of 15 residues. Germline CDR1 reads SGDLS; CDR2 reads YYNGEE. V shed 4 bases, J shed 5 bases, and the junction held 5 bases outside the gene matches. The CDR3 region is CASSTLAGVNNEQFF. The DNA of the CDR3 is TGTGCCAGCAGCACACTAGCGGGAGTGAACAATGAGCAGTTCTTC.

The CDR3 here is CSVDSLGGSQYF. CDR3 sequence (DNA): TGCAGCGTTGATAGTTTAGGGGGATCGCAGTATTTT. The rearrangement links TRBV29-1 to TRBJ2-3, with a tentative D call TRBD1 (6 bases). The CDR3 has 12 residues. The ends were cut back, 3 bases at V and 10 bases at J, with 14 bases in the middle. Germline V gene sequence: CDR1 SQVTM, CDR2 ANQGSEA.

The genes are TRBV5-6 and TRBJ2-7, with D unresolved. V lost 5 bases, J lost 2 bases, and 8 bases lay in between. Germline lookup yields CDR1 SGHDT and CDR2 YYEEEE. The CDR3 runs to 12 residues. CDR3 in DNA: TGTGCCAGCAGAAAACAGACCTACGAGCAGTACGTC. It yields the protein CASRKQTYEQYV.